This is a list of T cell receptor beta chains from one sample in a study of blood T cells in healthy people across ages. A single record per CDR3 protein comes from TCRdb applying MiXCR to the 5' RACE reads. The table shows almost 1 million distinct CDR3 sequences, with roughly 50% occurring only once. The sample consisted of blood. The receptors come from a woman aged 55-70 years in good health. Both conserved end residues are part of each CDR3.

CDR3 length	V gene	J gene	CDR3 protein
17	TRBV4-1	TRBJ2-3	CASSPILAGRGTDTQYF
14	TRBV10-1	TRBJ2-2	CASSSDRRAGELFF
17	TRBV14	TRBJ2-1	CASSQEVLAVTYNEQFF
13	TRBV7-9	TRBJ2-4	CASSPGFGNIQYF
14	TRBV7-9	TRBJ2-7	CASSFRQDSYEQYF
13	TRBV6-5	TRBJ1-4	CASGDRANEKLFF
16	TRBV29-1	TRBJ2-3	CSVSLRAWGRGDTQYF
13	TRBV29-1	TRBJ2-6	CSVDGSGANVLTF
11	TRBV20-1	TRBJ1-4	CSAKKREKLFF
15	TRBV3-1	TRBJ2-7	CASSQDPSGRSEQYF
12	TRBV6-1	TRBJ1-2	CASREAFYGYTF
17	TRBV20-1	TRBJ2-2	CSARGPGRGRVTGELFF
13	TRBV29-1	TRBJ2-3	CSVEGGSADTQYF
14	TRBV28	TRBJ2-7	CASSLAGDPYEQYF
15	TRBV6-5	TRBJ2-3	CASSRVGGERDTQYF
12	TRBV2	TRBJ2-7	CASISAGYEQYF
13	TRBV29-1	TRBJ2-1	CSVSSGGDNEQFF
17	TRBV10-3	TRBJ2-3	CAISDVIRQGALDTQYF
14	TRBV7-2	TRBJ1-2	CASRRDRTGYGYTF
14	TRBV7-9	TRBJ2-1	CASSLGLDFGEQFF
14	TRBV4-1	TRBJ2-1	CASSQRDREVGQFF
11	TRBV10-3	TRBJ2-1	CAISEFNEQFF
13	TRBV20-1	TRBJ1-1	CSTLRVRATEAFF
12	TRBV20-1	TRBJ1-4	CSARLDSEKLFF
14	TRBV7-2	TRBJ2-1	CASSLASGNNEQFF
13	TRBV6-2/TRBV6-3	TRBJ2-7	CASLPSGTYEQYF
15	TRBV9	TRBJ2-1	CASSVEAILPYEQFF
15	TRBV7-2	TRBJ2-5	CASSLFPGLAFEQYF
14	TRBV7-8	TRBJ2-7	CASSKTGADSEQYF
14	TRBV4-3	TRBJ1-4	CASSQAVHNEKLFF
12	TRBV5-1	TRBJ1-2	CASRESNYGYTF
15	TRBV7-9	TRBJ2-3	CASSPTGQGTDTQYF